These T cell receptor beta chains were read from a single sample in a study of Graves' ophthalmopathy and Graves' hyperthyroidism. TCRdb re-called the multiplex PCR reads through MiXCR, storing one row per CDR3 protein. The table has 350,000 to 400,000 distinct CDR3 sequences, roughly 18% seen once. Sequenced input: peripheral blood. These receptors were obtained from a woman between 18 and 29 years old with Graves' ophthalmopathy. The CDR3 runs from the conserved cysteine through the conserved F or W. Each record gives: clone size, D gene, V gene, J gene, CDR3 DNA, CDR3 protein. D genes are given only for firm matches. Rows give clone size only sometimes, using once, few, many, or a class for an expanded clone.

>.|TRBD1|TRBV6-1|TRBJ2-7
TGTGCCAGCGCGACAGGGATCTCCTACGAGCAGTACTTC
CASATGISYEQYF
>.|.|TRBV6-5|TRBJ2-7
TGTGCCAGCAGTTACGAATGGAAGGTTATCCCCCGCCACGAGCAGTACTTC
CASSYEWKVIPRHEQYF
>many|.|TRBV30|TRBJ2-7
TGTGCCTGGAGTAGGGGATACCGGTCCTACGAGCAGTACTTC
CAWSRGYRSYEQYF
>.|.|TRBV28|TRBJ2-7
TGTGCCAGCAGTTCCCCACAGGGAGCCACCTACGAGCAGTACTTC
CASSSPQGATYEQYF
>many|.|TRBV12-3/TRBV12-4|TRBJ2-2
TGTGCCAGCAGTCCGACAGTTAACACCGGGGAGCTGTTTTTT
CASSPTVNTGELFF
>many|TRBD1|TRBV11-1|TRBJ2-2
TGTGCCAGCAGCATGACAGGGGCCACAGGGCTGAACACCGGGGAGCTGTTTTTT
CASSMTGATGLNTGELFF
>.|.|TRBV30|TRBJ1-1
TGTGCCTGGAGTGTAGGAAGCACTGAAGCTTTCTTT
CAWSVGSTEAFF
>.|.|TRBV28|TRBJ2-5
TGTGCCAGCAGTGCCTCCGGGACTTTCTCCGGGACCCAGTACTTC
CASSASGTFSGTQYF
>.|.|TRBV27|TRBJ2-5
TGTGCCAGCGCCCGGGACACTTGGGGGACCCAGTACTTC
CASARDTWGTQYF
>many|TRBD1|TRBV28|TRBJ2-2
TGTGCCAGCATACTCCGGGACAGGGGCACCGGGGAGCTGTTTTTT
CASILRDRGTGELFF
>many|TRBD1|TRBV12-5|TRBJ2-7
TGTGCTAGTGGTTTGGCCTCCGGGACAGGGGACTACGAGCAGTACTTC
CASGLASGTGDYEQYF
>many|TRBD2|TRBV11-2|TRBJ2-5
TGTGCCAGCAGCTTAGATCCACTAGCGGGGCGGGAGACCCAGTACTTC
CASSLDPLAGRETQYF
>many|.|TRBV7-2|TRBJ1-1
TGTGCCAGCAGCTTAGGGACAGTCGGCACTGAAGCTTTCTTT
CASSLGTVGTEAFF
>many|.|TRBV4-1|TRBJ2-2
TGCGCCAGCAGCCAATCAGAGGTTCTCGGGGAGCTGTTTTTT
CASSQSEVLGELFF
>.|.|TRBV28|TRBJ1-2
TGTGCCAGCAGTTTCTCCGGGACACGACATAACTATGGCTACACCTTC
CASSFSGTRHNYGYTF
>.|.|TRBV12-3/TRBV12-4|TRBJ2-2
TGTGCCAGCTCGCGGGTGGACTACACCGGGGAGCTGTTTTTT
CASSRVDYTGELFF
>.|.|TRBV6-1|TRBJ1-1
TGTGCCAGCACCCTCACCAGGGGAAATACTGAAGCTTTCTTT
CASTLTRGNTEAFF